Sequencing of this T cell receptor beta chain was carried out in a study of long-term antiretroviral therapy in people with HIV. Overall study context: The 2015 immediate-ART recommendation was preceded by the earliest samples by about a decade.

Notes on this clone: Its antigen is not known.

Survey level was the resolution at which the v3.0 immunoSEQ assay ran. Measured with immunoSEQ multiplex PCR; TCRdb has only the in-frame clones, and not every one. Of approximately 25,000 clones in the sample, 70% to 85% were seen once. This CDR3 is built from 12 residues. The V gene lost 0 bases and the J gene lost 7 bases, with 7 bases spanning the gap. Germline loops: CDR1 SGDLS, CDR2 YYNGEE. The study, taken as a whole, reports: Diversity rose after ART but stayed below transplant donor controls.

Each donor had at least one pre-ART and at least two post-ART PBMC samples. In the United States, treatment was given to all participants with HIV. V is TRBV9 and J is TRBJ1-2; D unresolved. The clonotype comes from a man between 18 and 29 years old with HIV. This material consisted of unsorted PBMCs, taken 0.8 years before starting antiretroviral therapy. The CDR3 loop reads CASSVDGGGYTF. CDR3 sequence (DNA): TGTGCCAGCAGCGTAGACGGAGGTGGCTACACCTTC.